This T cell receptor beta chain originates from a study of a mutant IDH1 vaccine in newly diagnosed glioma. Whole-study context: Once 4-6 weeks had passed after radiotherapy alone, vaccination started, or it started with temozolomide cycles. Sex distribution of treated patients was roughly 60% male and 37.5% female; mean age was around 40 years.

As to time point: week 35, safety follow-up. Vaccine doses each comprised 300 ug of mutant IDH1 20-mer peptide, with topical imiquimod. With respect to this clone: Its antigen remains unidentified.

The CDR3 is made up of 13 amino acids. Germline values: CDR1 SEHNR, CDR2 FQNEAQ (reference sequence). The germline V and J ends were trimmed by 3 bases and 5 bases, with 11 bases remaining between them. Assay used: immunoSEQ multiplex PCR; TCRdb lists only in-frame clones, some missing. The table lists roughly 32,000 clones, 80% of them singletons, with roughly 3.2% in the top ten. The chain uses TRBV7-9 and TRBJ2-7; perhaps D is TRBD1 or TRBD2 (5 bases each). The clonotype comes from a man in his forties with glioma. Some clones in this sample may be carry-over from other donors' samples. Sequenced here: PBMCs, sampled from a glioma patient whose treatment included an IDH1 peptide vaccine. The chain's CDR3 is CASSLSRDHEQYF. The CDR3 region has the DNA TGTGCCAGCAGCTTGAGCCGGGACCACGAGCAGTACTTC.